This T cell receptor (beta chain) came from a study of Ad26.COV2.S vaccination and SARS-CoV-2 variants. Germline V gene sequence: CDR1 SGHRS, CDR2 YFSETQ. Trimming shortened V by 0 bases and J by 4 bases, and 7 bases separated the two germline ends. The CDR3 is 14 residues long. Treatment given: 19 received Ad26.COV2.S at low or high dose, single or two shots; roughly five received placebo; per-sample allocation not given. Vaccine and placebo recipients were sampled on day 63 after the first injection. SARS-CoV-2 spike from the Wuhan strain was encoded by the vaccine, an Ad26 vector. TCRdb's table, derived via immunoSEQ multiplex PCR, lists solely in-frame clones and lacks some. This sample carries hundreds of thousands of clones, around 87% of them seen once, and the ten largest clones take about 3.1%.

The sequencing here drew on peripheral blood, taken in a trial of Ad26.COV2.S vaccine versus placebo. The receptor comes from a person between 18 and 59 years old who received the Ad26.COV2.S COVID-19 vaccine or a placebo. This sequence joins TRBV5-1 and TRBJ1-4; no firm D call. This CDR3 reads CASSLGWVNEKLFF. The CDR3 DNA reads TGCGCCAGCAGCTTGGGGTGGGTTAATGAAAAACTGTTTTTT.